These 14 T cell receptor beta chains share one sample of origin, sequenced in a study of T cell changes during pregnancy in multiple sclerosis. Repertoires were generated with immunoSEQ multiplex PCR, while TCRdb's copy carries only in-frame clones and drops some. The table shows tens of thousands of clones, with more than 90% occurring only once. This sample comprised peripheral blood, obtained in the second trimester of pregnancy. The receptors stem from a female donor with multiple sclerosis, enrolled in a pregnancy study.

The J gene is TRBJ2-2, the V gene TRBV20-1; D is perhaps TRBD2 (5 bases). This CDR3 contains 11 residues. Per germline, CDR1 DFQATT and CDR2 SNEGSKA (reference sequence). The germline V and J ends were trimmed by 6 bases and 7 bases, with 9 bases remaining between them. The CDR3 coding sequence is TGCAGTGCCCCCCGGGGCGGGGAGCTGTTTTTT. The encoded protein is CSAPRGGELFF.

The chain combines TRBV5-1 with TRBJ2-5, with D possibly being TRBD2 (5 bases). Trimming removed 4 bases from V and 5 bases from J, with 15 bases in between. This CDR3 is built from 14 residues. The germline V gene has CDR1 SGHRS and CDR2 YFSETQ. CDR3 nucleotide sequence: TGCGCCAGCAGCCTTAGCGCGTCGAGGGAGACCCAGTACTTC. Translation gives CASSLSASRETQYF. Using reference TRBV5-1 and TRBJ2-5 for the parts outside the CDR3, the full variable domain is KAGVTQTPRYLIKTRGQQVTLSCSPISGHRSVSWYQQTPGQGLQFLFEYFSETQRNKGNFPGRFSGRQFSNSRSEMNVSTLELGDSALYLCASSLSASRETQYFGPGTRLLVL.

The rearrangement links TRBV29-1 to TRBJ2-1; 8 bases are a match to TRBD1. The V segment lost 7 bases and the J segment 8 bases; nucleotides outside the gene matches: 10. From germline, CDR1 is SQVTM and CDR2 ANQGSEA. The CDR3 consists of 13 residues. The CDR3 spells CSGAGGAGHEQFF. The CDR3 DNA reads as TGCAGCGGAGCAGGGGGCGCCGGCCATGAGCAGTTCTTC.

This sequence joins TRBV5-5 and TRBJ2-3; a weak D match, TRBD2 (6 bases). CDR3 length: 15 residues. Per germline, CDR1 SGHKS and CDR2 YYEKEE (reference sequence). Trimming left V 7 bases short and J 2 bases short, with 17 bases between. This CDR3 reads CASHLEGLLTDTQYF. CDR3 DNA sequence: TGTGCCAGCCACTTGGAAGGACTACTCACAGATACGCAGTATTTT. The full variable domain, its missing parts supplied by reference TRBV5-5 and TRBJ2-3, is DAGVTQSPTHLIKTRGQQVTLRCSPISGHKSVSWYQQVLGQGPQFIFQYYEKEERGRGNFPDRFSARQFPNYSSELNVNALLLGDSALYLCASHLEGLLTDTQYFGPGTRLTVL.

This clone was detected only a few times. V usage is TRBV6-1 and J usage is TRBJ1-5, with a tentative D call TRBD1 (5 bases). This CDR3 has 14 residues. Trimming left V 2 bases short and J 0 bases short, with 5 bases between. Germline CDR1 reads MNHNS; CDR2 reads SASEGT. DNA of the CDR3: TGTGCCAGCAGTGAACAGGGTAGCAATCAGCCCCAGCATTTT. Its translation is CASSEQGSNQPQHF.

The genes are TRBV19 and TRBJ1-4; D perhaps matches TRBD1 (5 bases). This CDR3 spans 14 amino acids. CDR1 and CDR2 from the germline V gene are LNHDA and SQIVND (reference sequence). Trimming removed 0 bases from V and 10 bases from J, with 12 bases in between. CDR3 sequence (DNA): TGTGCCAGTAGTATAGATCGATGGGGGGTAAAACTGTTTTTT. This codes for CASSIDRWGVKLFF.

The rearrangement uses TRBV5-1 and TRBJ1-1; 10 bases agree with TRBD1. The CDR3 covers 13 residues. After removal of 0 bases from V and 8 bases from J, the junction contained 1 base not matched to a gene. Germline values: CDR1 SGHRS, CDR2 YFSETQ. CDR3 sequence reads: CASSLGQGAEAFF. The CDR3 DNA sequence: TGCGCCAGCAGCTTGGGACAGGGGGCCGAAGCTTTCTTT.

This clone has a single count. This chain connects TRBV6-1 to TRBJ2-1; D is possibly TRBD1 (7 bases). V shed 5 bases and J shed 8 bases, with 13 bases lying between them. Germline V gene lookup returns CDR1 MNHNS and CDR2 SASEGT. The CDR3 spans 13 residues. CDR3 sequence reads: CASSRGPGDEQFF. The CDR3, as DNA: TGTGCCAGCAGTAGGGGGCCGGGAGATGAGCAGTTCTTC.

The rearrangement joins TRBV27 to TRBJ2-5; 8 bases line up with TRBD2. The CDR3 covers 14 residues. V trimming: 2 bases; J trimming: 5 bases; junction bases outside the gene matches: 4. Per the germline V gene, CDR1 is MNHEY and CDR2 is SMNVEV (reference sequence). CDR3 nucleotides: TGTGCCAGCAGTTTAAGGAGCGGGGGTGAGACCCAGTACTTC. This translates into CASSLRSGGETQYF.

This sequence joins TRBV6-1 and TRBJ2-5; D may be TRBD1 (6 bases). Germline V gene sequence: CDR1 MNHNS, CDR2 SASEGT. V was pared by 3 bases and J by 1 base, with 15 bases between. CDR3 length: 16 amino acids. In DNA, the CDR3 is TGTGCCAGCAGTGAGGGGGCAGCACTAACCCAAGAGACCCAGTACTTC. This sequence encodes CASSEGAALTQETQYF.

This rearrangement joins TRBV6-6 to TRBJ1-1; weak D call: TRBD1 (6 bases). The CDR3 is 15 amino acids. V gave up 4 bases and J gave up 1 base, with 13 bases separating them. Germline V gene sequence: CDR1 MNHNY, CDR2 SVGAGI (reference sequence). The CDR3 loop reads CASSLKGRGNTEAFF. Written as DNA, the CDR3 is TGTGCCAGCAGTTTAAAGGGCAGGGGGAACACTGAAGCTTTCTTT.

This clone was found once. V gene TRBV18 combines with J gene TRBJ1-5; D gene ambiguous. V lost 3 bases to trimming and J lost 4 bases, with 4 bases between them. The CDR3 covers 12 residues. Germline values: CDR1 KGHSH, CDR2 LQKENI. CDR3 bases: TGTGCCAGCTCACCCCTTAATCAGCCCCAGCATTTT. Its translation is CASSPLNQPQHF.

The chain joins TRBV30 to TRBJ1-1; D is unresolved. The germline V and J ends were trimmed by 2 bases and 5 bases, with 6 bases remaining between them. This CDR3 has 11 amino acids. Germline V gives CDR1 GTSNPN, CDR2 SVGIG (reference sequence). The CDR3 here is CAWSPKTEAFF. As DNA, the CDR3 is TGTGCCTGGAGTCCTAAGACTGAAGCTTTCTTT. The full variable domain, its missing parts supplied by reference TRBV30 and TRBJ1-1, is SQTIHQWPATLVQPVGSPLSLECTVEGTSNPNLYWYRQAAGRGLQLLFYSVGIGQISSEVPQNLSASRPQDRQFILSSKKLLLSDSGFYLCAWSPKTEAFFGQGTRLTVV.

V and J are TRBV10-3 and TRBJ2-5; 13 positions agree with TRBD2. This CDR3 has 14 amino acids. V dropped 4 bases and J dropped 4; count of bases not matched to a gene: 0. Germline assignment: CDR1 ENHRY and CDR2 SYGVKD. As DNA, the CDR3 is TGTGCCATCAGTGGGACTAGCGGGGGAGAGACCCAGTACTTC. Translating it yields CAISGTSGGETQYF.